The present T cell receptor (beta chain) was sequenced within a study of blood T cell repertoires in COVID-19. The CDR3 runs 16 residues. With V trimmed by 2 bases and J by 4 bases, 8 bases remained unmatched. Germline CDR1 and CDR2: KGHSH and LQKENI. Sequencing was performed with immunoSEQ multiplex PCR; in TCRdb, only in-frame clones are kept and a portion is missing. The sample shows 250,000 to 300,000 clones, roughly nine tenths of them seen only once. The TCR originated in a man aged 45-65 years with acute or convalescent COVID-19. Source material: peripheral blood. The chain is built from TRBV18 and TRBJ2-5; the match to TRBD1 covers 9 bases. The CDR3 spells CASSPVGTGNRETQYF. The CDR3, as DNA: TGTGCCAGCTCACCAGTGGGGACAGGGAATAGAGAGACCCAGTACTTC.